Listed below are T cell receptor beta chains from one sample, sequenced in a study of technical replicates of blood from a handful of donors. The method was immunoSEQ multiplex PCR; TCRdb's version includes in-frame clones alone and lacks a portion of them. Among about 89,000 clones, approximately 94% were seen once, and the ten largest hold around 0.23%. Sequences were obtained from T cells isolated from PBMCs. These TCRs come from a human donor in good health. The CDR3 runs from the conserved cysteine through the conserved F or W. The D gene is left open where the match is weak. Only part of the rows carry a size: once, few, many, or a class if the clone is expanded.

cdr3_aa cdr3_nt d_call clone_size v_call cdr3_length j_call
CASSTSKSTGDSTEAFF TGCGCCAGCAGCACATCAAAGTCCACCGGGGATAGCACTGAAGCTTTCTTT NA few TRBV5-1 17 TRBJ1-1
CASSSVAGQETQYF TGTGCCAGCAGTTCCGTTGCGGGACAAGAGACCCAGTACTTC NA NA TRBV28 14 TRBJ2-5
CASSPVGQAYEQYF TGTGCCAGCTCACCGGTCGGACAGGCCTACGAGCAGTACTTC TRBD1 NA TRBV18 14 TRBJ2-7
CASSFWQREVGETQYF TGTGCCAGCAGCTTTTGGCAGCGGGAGGTGGGAGAGACCCAGTACTTC TRBD2 NA TRBV11-2 16 TRBJ2-5
CASSQSGEPQHF TGTGCCAGCAGTCAATCAGGGGAACCCCAGCATTTT NA once TRBV7-9 12 TRBJ1-5
CASSKDRTQETQYF TGTGCCAGTAGTAAGGACAGAACTCAAGAGACCCAGTACTTC NA NA TRBV19 14 TRBJ2-5
CSVARGQGEKLFF TGCAGCGTTGCCCGGGGACAGGGTGAAAAACTGTTTTTT TRBD1 NA TRBV29-1 13 TRBJ1-4
CASSLGLRTGYTEAFF TGTGCCAGCAGCTTAGGGCTTAGGACAGGGTACACTGAAGCTTTCTTT TRBD1 NA TRBV7-6 16 TRBJ1-1
CASSPDRGRGEKLFF TGTGCCAGCAGCCCTGACAGGGGGCGCGGTGAAAAACTGTTTTTT TRBD1 NA TRBV28 15 TRBJ1-4
CASSTRGEETQYF TGTGCCAGTAGCACTAGAGGAGAAGAGACCCAGTACTTC NA NA TRBV19 13 TRBJ2-5
CASSGEASGRALGEQYF TGTGCCAGCAGTGGCGAGGCTAGCGGGAGGGCCTTGGGCGAGCAGTACTTC TRBD2 NA TRBV6-1 17 TRBJ2-7
CASSPGVVGNTIYF TGTGCCAGCAGTCCCGGGGTAGTTGGAAACACCATATATTTT NA NA TRBV6-5 14 TRBJ1-3
CASSTGGGYGYTF TGTGCCAGCAGTACGGGAGGGGGCTATGGCTACACCTTC NA NA TRBV6-5 13 TRBJ1-2
CASSESGTYEQYF TGCGCCAGCAGTGAGTCGGGCACTTACGAGCAGTACTTC NA NA TRBV10-1 13 TRBJ2-7
CASGTSGRTDTQYF TGTGCCAGCGGGACTAGCGGGAGAACAGATACGCAGTATTTT TRBD2 NA TRBV19 14 TRBJ2-3
CAWNRGPEQYF TGTGCCTGGAACAGGGGACCTGAGCAGTACTTC TRBD1 NA TRBV30 11 TRBJ2-7
CASRGGGNTGELFF TGTGCCAGTCGCGGGGGCGGGAACACCGGGGAGCTGTTTTTT NA NA TRBV6-1 14 TRBJ2-2
CASSGQLLMNTEAFF TGTGCCAGCAGTGGACAGCTACTAATGAACACTGAAGCTTTCTTT NA NA TRBV6-1 15 TRBJ1-1
CASSISAVDNEKLFF TGTGCCAGTAGTATCTCGGCGGTCGATAATGAAAAACTGTTTTTT NA NA TRBV19 15 TRBJ1-4
CASSRGDRVVSPLHF TGTGCCAGCAGCCGCGGGGACAGGGTTGTGTCACCCCTCCACTTT TRBD1 NA TRBV9 15 TRBJ1-6
CASGWANTQYF TGTGCCAGCGGTTGGGCGAATACGCAGTATTTT NA NA TRBV6-5 11 TRBJ2-3
CASSPTQGTRSGNTIYF TGTGCCAGCAGCCCGACGCAGGGGACACGCTCTGGAAACACCATATATTTT NA NA TRBV7-8 17 TRBJ1-3
CASSLTAGGSRFGYTF TGTGCCAGCAGCTTAACGGCAGGGGGCAGTCGTTTCGGCTACACCTTC TRBD1 NA TRBV7-9 16 TRBJ1-2
CASSLGTGLLYEQYF TGTGCCAGCAGTTTAGGGACAGGGCTCCTCTACGAGCAGTACTTC TRBD1 once TRBV27 15 TRBJ2-7
CSARSVETQYF TGCAGTGCTAGATCGGTGGAGACCCAGTACTTC NA once TRBV20-1 11 TRBJ2-5
CASSLAGQGSGDTEAFF TGTGCCAGCAGCTTAGCGGGACAGGGATCGGGCGACACTGAAGCTTTCTTT TRBD1 NA TRBV7-9 17 TRBJ1-1
CASSLSSGRSSYNEQFF TGCGCCAGCAGCCTTAGTAGCGGGAGGTCCTCCTACAATGAGCAGTTCTTC TRBD2 NA TRBV4-1 17 TRBJ2-1
CAVAGTDISLYNEQFF TGTGCCGTAGCCGGGACAGATATTTCTTTATACAATGAGCAGTTCTTC TRBD1 NA TRBV7-6 16 TRBJ2-1
CAWSVGLAEAFF TGTGCCTGGAGTGTAGGACTAGCTGAAGCTTTCTTT NA few TRBV30 12 TRBJ1-1
CASAPGTKYQETQYF TGTGCCAGCGCACCCGGGACAAAGTACCAAGAGACCCAGTACTTC NA NA TRBV19 15 TRBJ2-5
CASSRGLAGVYSYNEQFF TGTGCCAGTAGCCGGGGGCTAGCGGGGGTCTACTCCTACAATGAGCAGTTCTTC TRBD2 NA TRBV19 18 TRBJ2-1
CASSEWSGRQVVSYEQYF TGTGCCAGCAGTGAATGGAGCGGGCGCCAGGTCGTTTCATACGAGCAGTACTTC NA once TRBV25-1 18 TRBJ2-7
CASSYSGQIPSYEQYF TGTGCCAGCAGTTACTCAGGACAAATCCCCTCTTACGAGCAGTACTTC NA NA TRBV6-5 16 TRBJ2-7
CASSLVQGPYEQYF TGTGCCAGCAGCTTAGTACAGGGACCCTACGAGCAGTACTTC NA NA TRBV7-2 14 TRBJ2-7
CASEGGGAGSYEQYF TGTGCCAGCGAGGGGGGGGGCGCGGGATCCTACGAGCAGTACTTC NA NA TRBV19 15 TRBJ2-7
CASSQDNRGPDTQYF TGCGCCAGCAGCCAAGATAACAGGGGGCCAGATACGCAGTATTTT TRBD1 NA TRBV4-1 15 TRBJ2-3
CASSFKQDPYEQYF TGTGCCAGCAGCTTCAAGCAGGATCCCTACGAGCAGTACTTC NA NA TRBV7-2 14 TRBJ2-7
CASTPDRSNYGYTF TGTGCCAGTACCCCGGACAGGTCTAACTATGGCTACACCTTC TRBD1 NA TRBV19 14 TRBJ1-2
CASSISGGRTDTQYF TGTGCCAGCAGCATTAGCGGGGGCCGCACAGATACGCAGTATTTT TRBD2 NA TRBV5-4 15 TRBJ2-3
CASSFGGRGGRANEQYF TGTGCCAGCAGTTTTGGTGGTCGGGGCGGGAGGGCAAACGAGCAGTACTTC TRBD2 NA TRBV28 17 TRBJ2-7
CASSAQPKGAGYGYTF TGTGCCAGCAGTGCCCAACCCAAGGGGGCTGGCTATGGCTACACCTTC TRBD1 NA TRBV2 16 TRBJ1-2
CASSLVARESQYF TGTGCCAGCAGCTTAGTAGCGAGGGAATCCCAGTACTTC NA NA TRBV7-9 13 TRBJ2-5
CASGSGGGVTGELFF TGTGCCAGTGGGTCGGGAGGGGGGGTCACCGGGGAGCTGTTTTTT TRBD2 once TRBV19 15 TRBJ2-2
CASSSGKTAFYGYTF TGTGCCAGCAGCTCAGGGAAAACCGCCTTCTATGGCTACACCTTC NA NA TRBV5-8 15 TRBJ1-2
CASSPSGTGELFF TGTGCCAGCAGCCCGTCAGGGACCGGGGAGCTGTTTTTT NA NA TRBV28 13 TRBJ2-2
CASSPNDQGGEQFF TGTGCCAGCTCACCGAACGATCAGGGCGGAGAGCAGTTCTTC NA NA TRBV18 14 TRBJ2-1